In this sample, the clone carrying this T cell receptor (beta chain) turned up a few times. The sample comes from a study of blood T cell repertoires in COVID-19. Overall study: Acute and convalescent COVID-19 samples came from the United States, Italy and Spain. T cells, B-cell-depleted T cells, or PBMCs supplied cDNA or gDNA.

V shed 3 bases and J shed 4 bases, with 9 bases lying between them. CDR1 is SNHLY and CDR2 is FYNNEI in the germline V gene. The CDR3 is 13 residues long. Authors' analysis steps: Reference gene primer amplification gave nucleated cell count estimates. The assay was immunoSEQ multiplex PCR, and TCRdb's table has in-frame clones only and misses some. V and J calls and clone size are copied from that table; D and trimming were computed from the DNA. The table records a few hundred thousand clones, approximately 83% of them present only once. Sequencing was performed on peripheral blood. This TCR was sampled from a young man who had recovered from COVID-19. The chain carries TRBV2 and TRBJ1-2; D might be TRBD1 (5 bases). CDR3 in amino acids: CASSDLGLYGYTF. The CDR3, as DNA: TGTGCCAGCAGTGACCTGGGGCTCTATGGCTACACCTTC.